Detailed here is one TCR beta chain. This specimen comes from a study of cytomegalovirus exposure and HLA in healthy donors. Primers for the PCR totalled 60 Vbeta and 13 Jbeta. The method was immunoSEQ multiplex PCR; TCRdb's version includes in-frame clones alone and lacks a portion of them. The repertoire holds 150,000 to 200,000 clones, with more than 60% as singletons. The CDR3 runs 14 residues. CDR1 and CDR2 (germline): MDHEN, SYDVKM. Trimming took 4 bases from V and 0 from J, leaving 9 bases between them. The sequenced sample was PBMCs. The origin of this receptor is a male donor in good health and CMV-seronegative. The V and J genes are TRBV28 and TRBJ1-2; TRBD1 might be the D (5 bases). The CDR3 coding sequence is TGTGCCAGCAGTTCCGCAGGGACTAACTATGGCTACACCTTC. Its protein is CASSSAGTNYGYTF.